The entry that follows covers one T cell receptor (beta chain) sequence. Its antigen is not identified. This record comes from a study of cytomegalovirus exposure and HLA in healthy donors. General study results and limits: The authors reported that TCR beta sequences could predict HLA-A and HLA-B alleles. These predictions were accurate for most subjects in the first cohort. Later analysis identified about 17,000 TCR beta sequences associated with HLA alleles, using a false discovery rate threshold of 0.05.

The PCR used 60 Vbeta and 13 Jbeta primers. Sequenced by immunoSEQ multiplex PCR; TCRdb stores in-frame clones only, minus some. The data contain under 150,000 clones, around 72% of them singletons. The CDR3 loop spans 16 amino acids. Per germline, CDR1 SGHVS and CDR2 FQNEAQ. Deletions cut 3 bases from V and 7 bases from J, with 21 bases between. J is TRBJ1-2 and V is TRBV7-8, with D possibly being TRBD1 (6 bases). The specimen sequenced was PBMCs. The clonotype originates from a woman between 18 and 29 years old in good health and CMV-seronegative. The CDR3 nucleotides are TGTGCCAGCAGCTTTGGGGGGCGGGGGGCGTTTTCTGGCTACACCTTC. This translates into CASSFGGRGAFSGYTF.